These 15 T cell receptor beta chains were sequenced from one sample in a study of blood T cell repertoires in COVID-19. Assay used: immunoSEQ multiplex PCR; TCRdb lists only in-frame clones, some missing. This sample yields hundreds of thousands of clones, of which approximately 86% are seen a single time; around 3% belongs to the top ten. Sequencing was performed on peripheral blood. These receptors were obtained from a human donor in a cohort sampled during active COVID-19.

The chain links TRBV4-1 to TRBJ2-3, with a possible D match to TRBD2 (5 bases). The CDR3 runs to 15 residues. The V end was cut by 0 bases, the J end by 7 bases, with 14 bases between. The germline gives CDR1 MGHRA, CDR2 YSYEKL. The CDR3 spells CASSQDYSSGYTQYF. CDR3 DNA sequence: TGCGCCAGCAGCCAAGACTATTCGTCGGGGTATACGCAGTATTTT.

The chain is built from TRBV5-1 and TRBJ2-1, with 7 bases aligning to TRBD2. This CDR3 comprises 14 residues. In germline, CDR1 is SGHRS, CDR2 YFSETQ. The ends lost 3 bases at V and 7 bases at J; junction bases unmatched: 7. CDR3 coding DNA: TGCGCCAGCAGCTCCTCAGCGGGATTTAATGAGCAGTTCTTC. Translated: CASSSSAGFNEQFF.

V and J are TRBV7-2 and TRBJ1-1, with a weak D call TRBD1 (5 bases). Germline V CDR1 and CDR2: SGHTA, FQGNSA. The CDR3 has 13 residues. Trimming pared 4 bases from V and 11 bases from J, leaving 17 bases between. In DNA form, the CDR3 reads TGTGCCAGCAGCTCCCGGAGGGGAGTGGAGGCTTTCTTT. It encodes CASSSRRGVEAFF.

This clone was seen a single time. The chain is built from TRBV18 and TRBJ1-2; 9 positions agree with TRBD1. Trimming at V came to 3 bases and at J to 4 bases, leaving 3 bases not matched to a gene. The CDR3 has 14 amino acids. From germline, CDR1 is KGHSH and CDR2 LQKENI. The CDR3 DNA is TGTGCCAGCTCACCGGGACAGGGAACCTATGGCTACACCTTC. Translation: CASSPGQGTYGYTF.

This clone was recorded once. V is TRBV12-3 or TRBV12-4 and J is TRBJ2-7, with a tentative D call TRBD1 (6 bases). V was trimmed by 6 bases and J by 5 bases, leaving 11 bases between them. This CDR3 contains 12 residues. The CDR3 region is CASRRTGNEQYF. DNA of the CDR3: TGTGCCAGCAGACGAACAGGGAACGAGCAGTACTTC.

This rearrangement joins TRBV28 to TRBJ1-5; D call uncertain. Germline values: CDR1 MDHEN, CDR2 SYDVKM. The CDR3 length is 17 residues. Trimming removed 7 bases at V and 0 bases at J, with 19 bases between. The CDR3 sequence: CASNSLLAGYSNQPQHF. CDR3 sequence (DNA): TGTGCCAGCAACTCCTTGTTGGCAGGCTATAGCAATCAGCCCCAGCATTTT.

The chain carries TRBV5-1 and TRBJ2-5; D ambiguous. Germline V gene data show CDR1 as SGHRS and CDR2 as YFSETQ. CDR3 length equals 13 residues. Trimming cost V 7 bases and J 0 bases, with 10 bases left between them. The CDR3 loop is CASANLYQETQYF. The CDR3, as DNA: TGCGCCAGCGCGAACCTCTACCAAGAGACCCAGTACTTC.

This clone occurred once. The chain recombines TRBV28 with TRBJ2-2; 11 positions match TRBD2. The V and J ends lost 8 bases and 6 bases, in that order; junction bases with no gene match: 8. Germline CDR1 reads MDHEN; CDR2 reads SYDVKM. The CDR3 consists of 15 residues. The CDR3 nucleotides read TGTGCCAGCCTACTAGCGGGAGTCGGATCCGGGGAGCTGTTTTTT. This codes for CASLLAGVGSGELFF.

DNA for the CDR3: TGCGCCAGCAGCGACGGGACTAGCGGGGCCCAATGGCAGTTCTTC. Protein sequence: CASSDGTSGAQWQFF. This chain links TRBV5-1 with TRBJ2-1, with 13 bases that match TRBD2. CDR3 length equals 15 residues. The germline gives CDR1 SGHRS, CDR2 YFSETQ. The J segment lost 12 bases and the V segment lost 4 bases, leaving 10 bases of the junction unmatched.

The rearrangement links TRBV2 to TRBJ2-7; 8 nucleotides align to TRBD2. Germline assignment: CDR1 SNHLY and CDR2 FYNNEI. The junction had 4 bases not matched to a gene; V was cut back by 3 bases and J by 3 bases. The CDR3 consists of 14 residues. The CDR3 DNA follows: TGTGCCAGCAGTGAGAAGCGGGGGTACTACGAGCAGTACTTC. It yields the protein CASSEKRGYYEQYF.

The chain carries TRBV6-5 and TRBJ2-1; the match to TRBD2 covers 8 bases. The V gene end was trimmed by 5 bases and the J gene end by 7 bases; junction bases not matched to a gene: 10. From germline, CDR1 is MNHEY and CDR2 SVGAGI. This CDR3 has 15 residues. The CDR3 reads CASSLSGTRHNEQFF. For the CDR3, the DNA is TGTGCCAGCAGTCTTTCCGGGACTAGGCATAATGAGCAGTTCTTC.

This chain connects TRBV5-1 to TRBJ2-3; 11 bases fit TRBD2. This CDR3 is 20 amino acids long. Per the germline V gene, CDR1 is SGHRS and CDR2 is YFSETQ. V shed 1 base, J shed 0 bases, and the junction held 13 bases outside the gene matches. The CDR3 bases are TGCGCCAGCAGCTTGATCCCGGGACTAGCGGAGGAAACTAGCACAGATACGCAGTATTTT. It yields the protein CASSLIPGLAEETSTDTQYF.

The chain employs TRBV7-9 and TRBJ2-1; D gene uncertain. Deletions cut 1 base from V and 5 bases from J, with 9 bases between. Per the germline V gene, CDR1 is SEHNR and CDR2 is FQNEAQ (reference sequence). CDR3 length: 14 amino acids. The CDR3 here is CASSLGTLDNEQFF. The CDR3 DNA reads as TGTGCCAGCAGCTTAGGAACTTTGGACAATGAGCAGTTCTTC.

This clone was seen a few times. The V gene is TRBV18, the J gene TRBJ1-3, with D possibly matching TRBD1 (5 bases). In germline, CDR1 is KGHSH, CDR2 LQKENI. The CDR3 extends over 16 amino acids. Trimming stripped 4 bases from V and 1 base from J, with 14 bases between. CDR3 sequence: CASSLEGEPSGNTIYF. In DNA, the CDR3 is TGTGCCAGCTCACTGGAAGGGGAACCATCTGGAAACACCATATATTTT.

This chain's CDR3 is CASSLEYLGARGYTF. The CDR3 bases are TGTGCCAGCAGTTTAGAATACCTGGGGGCGCGTGGCTACACCTTC. This rearrangement joins TRBV28 to TRBJ1-2; possibly TRBD1 for D (6 bases). V gave up 2 bases and J gave up 7 bases, with 17 bases separating them. Germline V gives CDR1 MDHEN, CDR2 SYDVKM. The CDR3 sequence is 15 residues long.